This T cell receptor beta chain was recorded in a study of cytomegalovirus exposure and HLA in healthy donors (dated by TCRdb to 2015 to 2018). Looking at the study overall: In an earlier analysis of some 550 of the donors, 250 to 300 Gb of sequence data and some 100 million unique TCR beta sequences from about 179 million T cells were reported. Alongside the repertoire data, information on donor age, sex, ethnicity and CMV serostatus was compiled. Typing coverage differed by locus: A, B, C, DRB1 and DQB1 were typed in roughly 620-640 donors, DQA1 in 500 to 550, DPA1 in approximately 610, and DPB1 in roughly 450. Across about 370 genotyped donors of the cohort, an average of approximately 200,000 unique TCR beta nucleotide sequences per donor were sequenced, and approximately 17% of those sequences were non-productive. To predict cytomegalovirus infection status, the study combined high-throughput TCR immunosequencing, statistical association of individual TCRs with disease status, and machine learning. Roughly 310 gigabases of sequencing data and roughly 90 million unique TCR sequences were included in an early release covering over 600 HLA-typed donors. To decide whether each TCR beta V gene segment behaved as functional or pseudogenic, an earlier analysis of several hundred of the donors relied on high-throughput TCR beta sequencing. Four or five DR-DQ haplotypes were handled as single units for association and clustering because linkage in the cohort was strong. The study aimed to test whether signatures of past pathogen exposure could be identified by cataloging public T cell receptors. Along with the approximately 670-subject first cohort, a separate validation cohort of around 110 different subjects was used. Of the 398 genotyped donors, more than 75% were placed in the genetic ancestry cluster associated with self-reported Caucasian donors. In a later genetic analysis, genome-wide SNP genotypes for about three fifths of the roughly 670 donors were used, and that subset was treated as a discovery cohort. In the later analysis, no new phenotypic data were used to find candidate immune exposures; instead, reliance was placed on TCR beta sequences and their occurrence across donors. The T cell repertoires of 666 subjects were profiled by immunosequencing and related to cytomegalovirus serostatus. Both class I and class II loci were covered by HLA typing, at four-digit resolution. All discovery cohort repertoires had been generated using a single sequencing platform. To study patterns of TCR occurrence, a later analysis re-analyzed previously published TCR beta repertoires from around 670 donors and added high-resolution HLA genotyping.

Libraries were made using the immunoSEQ multiplex PCR assay. The multiplex PCR relied on a mix of 60 forward primers for TCR Vbeta segments and 13 reverse primers for TCR Jbeta segments. The CDR3 region of rearranged TCR beta genes was amplified from genomic DNA with a multiplex PCR assay. The Illumina HiSeq System was used to sequence the amplified TCR beta libraries as 87-base-pair reads. The authors' analysis ran thus. In a later analysis, tens of millions of unique TCR beta chains were counted across the approximately 640 repertoires, and approximately 11 million of these chains were shared by at least two donors. Raw reads were error-corrected and collapsed into unique sequences by a nearest-neighbor algorithm in which closely related sequences were merged to remove PCR and sequencing errors. CDR3 sequences were aligned to IMGT reference sequences to assign V, D and J gene segments. For a sequence to be retained, at least a six-nucleotide match to both a V gene segment and a J gene segment was required. Rearrangements were classified as productive when the CDR3 lacked stop codons and remained in frame with V and J, and all other rearrangements were classified as non-productive. CDR3 was defined according to IMGT convention as the region running from the second conserved V-encoded cysteine to the conserved J-encoded phenylalanine. In an earlier analysis of approximately 500 of the donors, sequences lacking an unambiguous match to a single V gene segment were excluded. In an earlier analysis of several hundred of the donors, V segments were called functional above 56.7% productive rearrangements and were called segregating when the between-donor standard deviation exceeded 5%. A statistical classification framework was developed to diagnose cytomegalovirus status using the catalog of TCR beta chain sequences. In a later analysis, V and J genes were assigned by comparing TCR nucleotide sequences against IMGT/GENE-DB human TR gene sequences. Using the TCRdist pipeline, a later analysis assigned CDR3 sequences along with most-parsimonious VDJ recombination scenarios. In a later analysis, each TCR beta chain was defined by its CDR3 amino acid sequence together with its V-gene family, and reads lacking a unique V-gene family were excluded. In a later analysis, several hundred highly shared, low-generation-probability nucleotide sequences were removed to address suspected cross-contamination and a sequencing artifact. In a later analysis, a clonal expansion index for each public chain was calculated from normalized within-repertoire ranks of inferred template counts. In a later analysis, generation probabilities were computed using a VDJ recombination model fitted to out-of-frame rearrangements, and the results were checked against IGoR. In a later analysis, TCR-TCR, TCR-HLA and TCR-CMV co-occurrence was scored with hypergeometric tests, and a repertoire-size bias correction was applied to TCR pairs. False discovery rates were estimated in a later analysis by permuting HLA or CMV assignments 20 times. In a later analysis, co-occurring TCRs were grouped using DBSCAN, with TCRdist sequence similarity added in when clustering inside HLA-allele-positive subsets. Co-occurrence clustering excluded repertoires with fewer than 30,000 or more than 120,000 public chains, plus five with anomalous nucleotide sharing. TCRdb stores this immuneACCESS table with in-frame sequences only. Part of the clones is absent; in the studies checked, under half of the shortfall reflects unresolved V genes, and no reason is known for the rest. That table furnishes V, J and clone size, whereas the DNA furnished D and trimming. The sample records 100,000 to 150,000 clones, over 65% of which are singletons. The top ten clones comprise 1.8% of the sample.

As to this clone: Its target antigen remains unknown. Nothing much larger sits one base from this clone, and base qualities are not available.

General study outcomes and caveats: A further reported finding was that TCR beta sequences accurately predicted the HLA-A and HLA-B alleles for most subjects in the first cohort. Roughly uniform sequencing depth across donors was assumed in presence/absence analyses, although this assumption may not hold. HLA typing was unavailable for some donors at each locus, so association tests used only the typed subset. A later genetic analysis associated a missense DCLRE1C variant with V-gene and J-gene trimming of TCR beta chains, and an independent cohort replicated the association. Strong co-occurrence of HLA alleles, especially DR and DQ, made assigning TCR associations to individual alleles difficult. It was suggested by the authors that the approach could potentially be generalized to other disease states and immunological phenotypes. CMV serostatus was the only immune exposure information available for the cohort. According to a later analysis, most CMV-associated TCR beta chains appeared to be HLA-restricted, and the HLA associations seemed to be driven largely by CMV exposure. Compared with equally common non-associated chains, HLA-associated TCR beta chains in a later analysis were more clonally expanded and had lower generation probabilities. In an earlier analysis of about 550 of the donors, most TCR beta V segments were observed in productive rearrangements about 90% or about 30% of the time, broadly matching IMGT annotations. Across donors, most TCR sequences were observed very rarely, whereas some public TCRs were present in many individuals. The cohort was sequenced for TCR beta chains only, and without alpha or paired-chain data the features that could be detected were limited. Correlated functional status among segregating V segments might reflect linkage disequilibrium, but an unknown experimental factor could not be ruled out. In a later analysis, the rate of TCR association differed among HLA loci, with DRB1 alleles having the most associated TCRs and HLA-C alleles having the fewest. Approximately 16 rarely observed V segments, including chromosome 9 orphons, were excluded from the earlier analysis of 550 to 700 of the donors because counts were too low. Specific HLA alleles were associated with 18,000 or so TCR beta sequences at a false discovery rate of 0.05 in a later analysis. Compared with the roughly 700-donor mean, donors in an Asian-associated ancestry cluster had fewer N-insertions in productive TCRs, according to a later genetic analysis. In the study, approximately 160 TCR beta chains were listed as associated with cytomegalovirus. A later analysis reported that several top co-occurrence clusters appeared linked to parvovirus B19, influenza, CMV and Epstein-Barr virus. The sequencing pipeline was judged likely to have produced a cluster of highly shared sequence variants as a technical artifact. The 87-base-pair reads could not distinguish some IMGT-functional V segments, including TRBV6-2 and TRBV6-3, so those segments were excluded. Three of the identified cytomegalovirus-associated TCR beta chains were confirmed in vitro to be specific for cytomegalovirus antigens. The classifier was reported to diagnose cytomegalovirus status with high specificity and sensitivity in both the original and validation cohorts.

The cohort consisted of some 670 healthy bone marrow donors. At the time of sampling, all cohort members were nominally healthy, though unrecorded immune exposures were likely present. The donor was CMV seronegative and belonged to the group of 352 seronegative cohort members. Each donor provided a peripheral blood sample, and peripheral blood mononuclear cells were used for TCR beta sequencing. The Qiagen DNeasy Blood Extraction Kit was used to extract genomic DNA from the blood cell samples. The germline V and J ends show losses of 2 bases and 1 base respectively, and no gene match explains 2 bases of the junction. From its cysteine to its phenylalanine, the CDR3 spans 14 amino acids. Left in the record is the CDR3 DNA by itself, 42 bases read in frame from the first base. CDR1 and CDR2 (SGHRS, YFSETQ) derive from the germline V gene.

Here the chain combines TRBV5-1 and TRBJ2-7; 8 bases in between match TRBD1. The sample comprised PBMCs. The TCR originated in a man younger than 35 in good health and CMV-seronegative. The base sequence is TGCGCCAGCAGCTTCCGGGACAGGTCCTACGAGCAGTACTTC. This sequence encodes CASSFRDRSYEQYF.